The present TCR beta chain was sequenced within a study of blood T cell repertoires in COVID-19. The wider study: Samples representing acute and convalescent COVID-19 were sourced from the United States, Italy and Spain. The cDNA or gDNA used as material had been derived from T cells, B-cell-depleted T cells, or PBMCs.

Generated by immunoSEQ multiplex PCR, the TCRdb table keeps only in-frame clones and is missing some. The repertoire consists of 250,000 to 300,000 clones, with approximately 91% occurring once and the leading ten covering roughly 1.2%. The CDR3 length is 14 residues. Germline CDR1 is SGHTA and CDR2 is FQGNSA. V shed 3 bases and J shed 0 bases, with 9 bases lying between them. Recruitment covered some 25 US areas and drew participants whose ages spanned 18 to 89 years. This TCR derives from a human donor in a cohort exposed to, infected with or recovered from COVID-19 (not recorded which). The donor label of this sample is uncertain. Sequencing was done on a sample of PBMCs or T cells enriched from blood (not recorded which). The rearrangement uses TRBV7-2 and TRBJ2-7; D uncertain. The CDR3 DNA reads TGTGCCAGCAGCTTCGCACCTAGCTCCTACGAGCAGTACTTC. It is translated as CASSFAPSSYEQYF.